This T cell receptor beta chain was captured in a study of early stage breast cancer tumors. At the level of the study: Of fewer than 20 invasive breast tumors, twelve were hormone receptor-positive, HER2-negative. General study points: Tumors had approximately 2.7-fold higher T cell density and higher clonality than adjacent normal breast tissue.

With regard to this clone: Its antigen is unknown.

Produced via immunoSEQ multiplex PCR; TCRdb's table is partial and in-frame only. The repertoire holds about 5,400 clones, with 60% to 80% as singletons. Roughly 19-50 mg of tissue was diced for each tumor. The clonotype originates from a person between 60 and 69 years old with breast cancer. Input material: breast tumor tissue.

In DNA form, the CDR3 reads TGTGCCAGCAGCTTAGCTAGCCCATCTTACAATGAGCAGTTCTTC. This codes for CASSLASPSYNEQFF. J is TRBJ2-1 and V is TRBV7-6, with D unclear. The CDR3 totals 15 residues. Trimming stripped 0 bases from V and 4 bases from J, with 10 bases between. Germline V gene sequence: CDR1 SGHVS, CDR2 FNYEAQ.